This T cell receptor (beta chain) was sequenced during a study of blood T cells in healthy people across ages. Whole-study results and caveats: Older age coincided with a roughly linear decline in TCR beta diversity per million T cells.

Worth noting for this clonotype: Its antigen remains unknown.

J gave up 2 bases and V 3 bases, and 4 bases lay outside the gene matches. This CDR3 comprises 14 residues. CDR1 is LNHDA and CDR2 is SQIVND in the germline V gene (reference sequence). Using a J-beta primer mix together with a sample-barcoded 5' primer, a second PCR was run for roughly 7 to 12 cycles. TCRdb independently ran MiXCR on the 5' RACE reads; one entry per CDR3 protein. The table has over 600,000 distinct CDR3 sequences, under 25% seen once. Those donating, healthy Caucasian individuals from Russia, were aged roughly 6 to 95. The rearrangement uses TRBV19 and TRBJ2-7; 7 bases align to TRBD1. The sample consisted of blood. This TCR came from a man aged 65 to 85 in good health. The CDR3 sequence is CASSIRTGAYEQYF. CDR3 DNA sequence: TGTGCCAGTAGTATTCGGACAGGAGCCTACGAGCAGTACTTC.